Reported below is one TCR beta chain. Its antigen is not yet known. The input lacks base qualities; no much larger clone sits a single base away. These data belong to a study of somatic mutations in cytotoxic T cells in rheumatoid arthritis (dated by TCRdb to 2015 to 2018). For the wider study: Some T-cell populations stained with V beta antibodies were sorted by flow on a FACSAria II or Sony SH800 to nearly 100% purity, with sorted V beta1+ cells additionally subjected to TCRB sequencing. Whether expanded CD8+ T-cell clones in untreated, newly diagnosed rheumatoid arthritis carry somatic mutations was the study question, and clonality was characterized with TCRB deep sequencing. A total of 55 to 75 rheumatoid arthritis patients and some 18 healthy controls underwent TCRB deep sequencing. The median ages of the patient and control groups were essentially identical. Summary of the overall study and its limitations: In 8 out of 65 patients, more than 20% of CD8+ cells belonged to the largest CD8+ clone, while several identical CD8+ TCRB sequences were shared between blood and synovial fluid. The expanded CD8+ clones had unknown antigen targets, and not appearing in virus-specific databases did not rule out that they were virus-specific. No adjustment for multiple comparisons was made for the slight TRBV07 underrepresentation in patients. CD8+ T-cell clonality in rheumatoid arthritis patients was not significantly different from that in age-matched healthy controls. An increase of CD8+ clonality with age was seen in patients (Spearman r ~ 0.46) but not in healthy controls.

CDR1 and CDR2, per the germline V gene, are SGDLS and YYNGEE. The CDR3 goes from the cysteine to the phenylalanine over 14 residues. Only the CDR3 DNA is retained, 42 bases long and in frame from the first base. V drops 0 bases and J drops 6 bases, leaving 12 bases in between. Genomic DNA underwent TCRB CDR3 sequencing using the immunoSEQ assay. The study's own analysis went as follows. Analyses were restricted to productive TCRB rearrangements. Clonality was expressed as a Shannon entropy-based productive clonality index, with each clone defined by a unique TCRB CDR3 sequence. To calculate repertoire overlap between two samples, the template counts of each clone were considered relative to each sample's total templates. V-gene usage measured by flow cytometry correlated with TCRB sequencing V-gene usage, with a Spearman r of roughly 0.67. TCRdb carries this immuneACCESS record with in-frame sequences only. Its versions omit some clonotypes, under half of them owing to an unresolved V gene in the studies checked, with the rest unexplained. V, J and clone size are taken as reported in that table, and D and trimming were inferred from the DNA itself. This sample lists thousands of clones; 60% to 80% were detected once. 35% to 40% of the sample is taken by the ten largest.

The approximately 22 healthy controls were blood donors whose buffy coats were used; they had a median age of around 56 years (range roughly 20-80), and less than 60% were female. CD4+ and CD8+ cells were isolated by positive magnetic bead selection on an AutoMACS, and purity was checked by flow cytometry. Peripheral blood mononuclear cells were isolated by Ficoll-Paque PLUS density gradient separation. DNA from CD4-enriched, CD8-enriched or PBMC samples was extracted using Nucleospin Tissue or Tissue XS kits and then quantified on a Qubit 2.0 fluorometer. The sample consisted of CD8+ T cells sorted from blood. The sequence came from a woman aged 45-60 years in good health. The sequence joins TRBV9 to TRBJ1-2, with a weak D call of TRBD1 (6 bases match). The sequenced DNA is TGTGCCAGCAGCGTAGGTGGGGGCTCAAATGGCTACACCTTC. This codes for CASSVGGGSNGYTF.